The source of this T cell receptor beta chain is a study of cytomegalovirus exposure and HLA in healthy donors. The CDR3 covers 13 residues. The trim removed 6 bases at V and 7 bases at J, leaving 5 bases unmatched. The germline V gene has CDR1 MDHEN and CDR2 SYDVKM. The PCR used 60 Vbeta and 13 Jbeta primers. The method was immunoSEQ multiplex PCR; TCRdb's version includes in-frame clones alone and lacks a portion of them. The sample lists 100,000 to 150,000 clones; over 60% were seen once. This rearrangement joins TRBV28 to TRBJ1-2; 10 bases match TRBD1. The TCR was taken from a man in his fifties or sixties in good health and CMV-seronegative. Sequencing was done on a sample of PBMCs. The CDR3 DNA reads TGTGCCAGCAGGCGACAGGGGGCCGTTGGCTACACCTTC. It codes for CASRRQGAVGYTF.